A single sample is the source of the 26 T cell receptor beta chains below, sequenced in a study of T-cell reconstitution after alpha-beta-depleted transplantation in children. Unique molecular identifiers were incorporated when the TCRbeta library was constructed. TCRdb reprocessed the PCR reads with MiXCR, giving one entry per CDR3 protein. Seen here are some 310,000 distinct CDR3 sequences, about a quarter observed once, and the top ten hold approximately 10%. Sequenced here: PBMCs, mostly from graft donor cells, sampled 180 days after TCRalphabeta/CD19-depleted stem cell transplant. These receptor sequences come from a male patient aged 10 to 17 who had a stem cell transplant for acute lymphoblastic leukemia, so the T cells may come from the graft donor.

This clonotype has a handful of counts. The chain carries TRBV20-1 and TRBJ2-3; D gene unclear. The CDR3 contains 13 residues. The V gene's germline CDR1 is DFQATT and CDR2 SNEGSKA (reference sequence). V gave up 3 bases and J gave up 4 bases, with 11 bases separating them. CDR3 sequence: CSARQEFSDTQYF. The CDR3 nucleotides read TGCAGTGCTAGGCAAGAGTTTTCAGATACGCAGTATTTT.

V gene TRBV18 combines with J gene TRBJ1-5, with 9 bases matching TRBD1. Per germline, CDR1 KGHSH and CDR2 LQKENI. The CDR3 has 18 residues. The V and J ends lost 2 bases and 4 bases, in that order; junction bases with no gene match: 12. The CDR3: CASSPSRTGVEGNQPQHF. The CDR3 coding sequence is TGTGCCAGCTCACCATCGAGGACAGGGGTTGAGGGAAATCAGCCCCAGCATTTT.

CDR3 residues: CSVEIYEQFF. In DNA, the CDR3 is TGCAGCGTTGAAATCTATGAGCAGTTCTTC. This chain links TRBV29-1 with TRBJ2-1; D gene uncertain. CDR3 size: 10 residues. V lost 2 bases, J lost 8 bases, and 4 bases lay in between. In germline, CDR1 is SQVTM, CDR2 ANQGSEA.

This chain links TRBV6-1 with TRBJ1-1; D is undetermined. The ends were cut back, 6 bases at V and 5 bases at J, with 13 bases in the middle. Germline loops: CDR1 MNHNS, CDR2 SASEGT. The length of the CDR3 is 13 residues. DNA for the CDR3: TGTGCCAGCAGCCCCTTTTTTCCGACTGAAGCTTTCTTT. Translation gives CASSPFFPTEAFF.

In DNA, the CDR3 is TGTGCCAGCGGGAGCGGGAGTGTCTACAATGAGCAGTTCTTC. Translation: CASGSGSVYNEQFF. V and J are TRBV6-2 or TRBV6-3 and TRBJ2-1; 8 nucleotides align to TRBD2. V trimming: 8 bases; J trimming: 3 bases; junction bases outside the gene matches: 6. Germline loops: CDR1 MNHEY, CDR2 SVGEGT. CDR3 length: 14 residues.

There are a few counts of this clonotype. The V gene is TRBV15, the J gene TRBJ2-5, with TRBD2 identical over 9 bases. Germline lookup yields CDR1 LNHNV and CDR2 YYDKDF (reference sequence). Losses at the gene ends were 2 bases for V and 4 bases for J; bases not matched to a gene: 8. This CDR3 is 16 amino acids long. This chain's CDR3 is CATSRRMGLAGETQYF. CDR3 DNA sequence: TGTGCCACCAGCAGAAGGATGGGACTAGCAGGAGAGACCCAGTACTTC.

This chain links TRBV2 with TRBJ2-1, with TRBD2 matching over 11 bases. CDR1 SNHLY and CDR2 FYNNEI come from the germline V gene. The CDR3 sequence is 16 residues long. J was trimmed by 4 bases and V by 5 bases; bases with no gene match: 7. In DNA form, the CDR3 reads TGTGCCAGCAGTAAGCGGACTAGCGGGCCATACAATGAGCAGTTCTTC. It codes for CASSKRTSGPYNEQFF.

This clonotype was counted only a few times. The CDR3 DNA follows: TGTGCCAGCAGTTTGAGGTACAATACACCTTACGAGCAGTACTTC. It is translated as CASSLRYNTPYEQYF. The V gene is TRBV12-3 or TRBV12-4, the J gene TRBJ2-7, with unresolved D. This CDR3 contains 15 residues. The V end was cut by 3 bases, the J end by 4 bases, with 16 bases between.

This clonotype was seen a few times. This chain joins TRBV20-1 and TRBJ2-5; D is perhaps TRBD2 (5 bases). The CDR3 totals 14 residues. The germline V and J ends were trimmed by 0 bases and 0 bases, with 8 bases remaining between them. The germline gives CDR1 DFQATT, CDR2 SNEGSKA (reference sequence). The DNA of the CDR3 is TGCAGTGCTAGAGAGGCAGCGGACCAAGAGACCCAGTACTTC. Residues: CSAREAADQETQYF.

V is TRBV24-1 and J is TRBJ2-1, with no clear D. The CDR3 is 15 amino acids. Trimming cost V 5 bases and J 4 bases, with 14 bases left between them. Germline-derived CDR1 and CDR2 are KGHDR and SFDVKD. The CDR3 sequence is CATSVGNPLYNEQFF. The CDR3 nucleotides are TGTGCCACCAGTGTTGGGAACCCACTATACAATGAGCAGTTCTTC.

This clonotype showed up just a few times. The V gene is TRBV10-1, the J gene TRBJ2-5; D is uncertain. CDR3 length: 15 amino acids. V dropped 1 base and J dropped 2 bases, with 11 bases sitting between them. Per germline, CDR1 WNHNN and CDR2 SYGVQD (reference sequence). The CDR3: CASSEWAGPQETQYF. CDR3 bases: TGCGCCAGCAGTGAGTGGGCAGGTCCACAAGAGACCCAGTACTTC.

The chain carries TRBV7-9 and TRBJ1-4; 7 bases align to TRBD1. The CDR3 is 15 amino acids. Germline trimming cut 6 bases from V and 5 bases from J; bases unmatched to any gene: 9. Germline values: CDR1 SEHNR, CDR2 FQNEAQ (reference sequence). CDR3 loop: CASRAHRGGNEKLFF. The CDR3 coding sequence is TGTGCCAGCAGAGCTCACAGGGGCGGGAATGAAAAACTGTTTTTT. Drawing the rest from reference TRBV7-9 and TRBJ1-4, the complete variable domain is DTGVSQNPRHKITKRGQNVTFRCDPISEHNRLYWYRQTLGQGPEFLTYFQNEAQLEKSRLLSDRFSAERPKGSFSTLEIQRTEQGDSAMYLCASRAHRGGNEKLFFGSGTQLSVL.

The chain links TRBV5-1 to TRBJ2-7, with a weak D call TRBD1 (6 bases). The CDR3 consists of 12 residues. Trimming left V 3 bases short and J 4 bases short, with 8 bases between. Looked up from germline, CDR1 is SGHRS and CDR2 is YFSETQ. In DNA form, the CDR3 reads TGCGCCAGCAGCTGGGACAATTACGAGCAGTACTTC. This encodes CASSWDNYEQYF.

CDR3 bases: TGCGCCAGCAGCGGCCCGGGACTCCTCACAGATACGCAGTATTTT. Translating gives CASSGPGLLTDTQYF. The chain couples TRBV5-1 to TRBJ2-3; tentative D call: TRBD2 (6 bases). V was clipped by 4 bases and J by 2 bases, with 14 bases between them. The CDR3 runs 15 residues. Germline-derived CDR1 and CDR2 are SGHRS and YFSETQ.

This clonotype was picked up a small number of times. The rearrangement joins TRBV20-1 to TRBJ2-7, with D perhaps matching TRBD2 (6 bases). This CDR3 spans 16 amino acids. V was clipped by 0 bases and J by 3 bases, with 18 bases between them. Germline CDR1 DFQATT, CDR2 SNEGSKA (reference sequence). This CDR3 reads CSARDPRRGLNYEQYF. Here the CDR3 DNA reads TGCAGTGCTAGAGATCCCAGGAGGGGACTCAACTACGAGCAGTACTTC.

This clonotype was counted between two and nine times. V gene TRBV11-1 combines with J gene TRBJ1-1; no reliable D call. Trimming cost V 9 bases and J 3 bases, with 8 bases left between them. CDR1 SGHAT and CDR2 FQDESV come from the germline V gene (reference sequence). The CDR3 is 11 residues long. In DNA form, the CDR3 reads TGTGCCAGTGGCACAGACACTGAAGCTTTCTTT. Its protein is CASGTDTEAFF.

The V gene is TRBV7-9, the J gene TRBJ2-6; D remains unclear. Between the trimmed V and J ends, which lost 7 bases and 0 bases, there was a span of 7 bases. The CDR3 is 14 amino acids. CDR1 is SEHNR and CDR2 is FQNEAQ in the germline V gene (reference sequence). The CDR3 reads CASTSSSGANVLTF. CDR3 in DNA: TGTGCCAGCACCAGTAGCTCTGGGGCCAACGTCCTGACTTTC.

This clonotype was found a few times. This chain connects TRBV6-5 to TRBJ2-1, with 9 bases that match TRBD2. With 1 base clipped from V and 8 bases from J, the junction kept 6 bases outside the gene matches. Germline-derived CDR1 and CDR2 are MNHEY and SVGAGI. This CDR3 has 15 amino acids. CDR3 loop: CASSYFGGRDHEQFF. The CDR3, as DNA: TGTGCCAGCAGTTACTTTGGCGGGAGGGACCATGAGCAGTTCTTC.

This clonotype occurred a few times. The chain recombines TRBV4-1 with TRBJ1-6; the D gene is possibly TRBD1 (5 bases). Trimming stripped 0 bases from V and 10 bases from J, with 16 bases between. This CDR3 comprises 16 residues. Germline V lookup: CDR1 MGHRA, CDR2 YSYEKL. The CDR3 DNA sequence: TGCGCCAGCAGCCAAGAGGCGGGGGGGATAGGGTCACCCCTCCACTTT. Translation: CASSQEAGGIGSPLHF.

This clonotype showed up just a few times. The rearrangement uses TRBV7-2 and TRBJ2-7; weak D call: TRBD1 (5 bases). Per the germline V gene, CDR1 is SGHTA and CDR2 is FQGNSA. The CDR3 sequence is 15 residues long. V was trimmed by 2 bases and J by 3 bases, leaving 14 bases between them. Here the CDR3 DNA reads TGTGCCAGCAGCTTAACGGGTCAGGGTGTCTACGAGCAGTACTTC. Its protein product is CASSLTGQGVYEQYF.

This clonotype was detected only a few times. V and J are TRBV3-1 and TRBJ2-7, with D perhaps TRBD1 (5 bases). This CDR3 region has 13 residues. V lost 4 bases and J 13 bases, leaving 20 bases between the germline ends. CDR1 and CDR2 (germline): LGHDT, YNNKEL (reference sequence). CDR3: CASSLGTGSLAYF. Here the CDR3 DNA reads TGTGCCAGCAGCCTCGGCACAGGATCCCTCGCTTACTTC.

This clonotype was seen a few times. In DNA form, the CDR3 reads TGTGCCAGCAGTTTATCTTACAGCTACAATGAGCAGTTCTTC. It specifies CASSLSYSYNEQFF. This sequence joins TRBV27 and TRBJ2-1, with D unresolved. The CDR3 consists of 14 residues. CDR1 MNHEY and CDR2 SMNVEV come from the germline V gene (reference sequence). Trimming shortened V by 0 bases and J by 3 bases, and 6 bases separated the two germline ends.

This chain links TRBV18 with TRBJ2-1, with TRBD1 as a possible D gene (7 bases). There are 17 residues in the CDR3. Germline V CDR1 and CDR2: KGHSH, LQKENI. V lost 0 bases and J lost 9, with 21 bases in between. The CDR3 spells CASSPPTGRFGAGEQFF. The DNA for the CDR3 is TGTGCCAGCTCACCACCGACAGGGAGGTTCGGGGCGGGTGAGCAGTTCTTC.

This clonotype was detected only a few times. The V and J genes are TRBV11-2 and TRBJ2-1; 7 bases are shared with TRBD2. The CDR3 runs 15 residues. V shed 5 bases, J shed 4 bases, and the junction held 8 bases outside the gene matches. Looked up from germline, CDR1 is SGHAT and CDR2 is FQNNGV. The CDR3 region has the DNA TGTGCCAGCAGCGCGGGGGAGGGCCCTTACAATGAGCAGTTCTTC. It codes for CASSAGEGPYNEQFF.

This clonotype came up a few times. The chain employs TRBV6-2 or TRBV6-3 and TRBJ1-5; D unresolved. In germline, CDR1 is MNHEY, CDR2 SVGEGT. The V end was cut by 1 base, the J end by 5 bases, with 6 bases between. The CDR3 runs to 13 residues. CDR3: CASSYFRYQPQHF. The CDR3 nucleotides read TGTGCCAGCAGTTACTTCCGCTATCAGCCCCAGCATTTT.

The genes are TRBV7-7 and TRBJ2-5; unclear D gene. Germline-derived CDR1 and CDR2 are SSHAT and FNYEAQ (reference sequence). Trimming left V 5 bases short and J 2 bases short, with 9 bases between. This CDR3 has 13 residues. CDR3 sequence reads: CASSPSPQETQYF. The CDR3 region has the DNA TGTGCCAGCAGCCCGAGCCCTCAAGAGACCCAGTACTTC.